Here is one T cell receptor (beta chain) with its context. The CDR3 spans 13 residues. V dropped 2 bases and J dropped 0 bases, with 2 bases sitting between them. Germline V gives CDR1 MNHEY, CDR2 SVGAGI. This sample stems from a study of Ad26.COV2.S vaccination and SARS-CoV-2 variants. Study at large: Recipients of Ad26.COV2.S got it intramuscularly, once or twice 56 days apart.

TCRdb's copy holds only in-frame clones and misses some; the assay was immunoSEQ multiplex PCR. This table holds about 680,000 clones, 80% to 90% found once. Treatment given: 15 to 20 received Ad26.COV2.S at low or high dose, single or two shots; about 5 received placebo; per-sample allocation not given. All samples were drawn on day 63, counting from the first vaccine or placebo injection. Sample: peripheral blood, taken in a trial of Ad26.COV2.S vaccine versus placebo. The rearrangement links TRBV6-5 to TRBJ2-4; unclear D gene. The receptor was derived from a person between 18 and 65 years old who received the Ad26.COV2.S COVID-19 vaccine or a placebo. The CDR3: CASSYGAKNIQYF. In DNA form, the CDR3 reads TGTGCCAGCAGTTACGGAGCCAAAAACATTCAGTACTTC.